This passage covers 18 T cell receptor beta chains from one sample sequenced in a study of blood T cell repertoires in COVID-19. Data came from immunoSEQ multiplex PCR; TCRdb stores just in-frame clones and leaves some out. The data contain 280,000 or so clones, nearly 90% of them seen just once; the ten biggest clones take up 2.5% to 3.5%. Material: PBMCs or T cells enriched from blood (not recorded which). All receptors come from a woman in her fifties or sixties who had been exposed to COVID-19.

This chain uses TRBV5-4 with TRBJ2-5; 7 bases are a match to TRBD2. Germline V gives CDR1 SGHNT, CDR2 YYREEE (reference sequence). Trimming at V came to 0 bases and at J to 2 bases, leaving 13 bases not matched to a gene. The CDR3 is 18 residues long. The CDR3 bases are TGTGCCAGCAGCTTGGGGGGAGGGCTAGTAGGGGAACAAGAGACCCAGTACTTC. Protein product: CASSLGGGLVGEQETQYF.

This rearrangement joins TRBV7-9 to TRBJ2-3, with 7 bases fitting TRBD2. The CDR3 runs 13 residues. Germline lookup yields CDR1 SEHNR and CDR2 FQNEAQ (reference sequence). The trim removed 7 bases at V and 4 bases at J, leaving 5 bases unmatched. The CDR3 protein is CASNMGGADTQYF. The CDR3 DNA follows: TGTGCCAGCAACATGGGGGGGGCAGATACGCAGTATTTT.

The chain employs TRBV19 and TRBJ2-3; no firm D call. Germline V gene data show CDR1 as LNHDA and CDR2 as SQIVND (reference sequence). Trimming shortened V by 3 bases and J by 4 bases, and 11 bases separated the two germline ends. The CDR3 loop spans 14 amino acids. CDR3 sequence reads: CASSIGAASDTQYF. The DNA for the CDR3 is TGTGCCAGTAGTATCGGTGCGGCATCAGATACGCAGTATTTT.

The chain links TRBV4-2 to TRBJ1-5; the match to TRBD1 covers 7 bases. With V trimmed by 1 base and J by 3 bases, 3 bases remained unmatched. The CDR3 loop spans 15 amino acids. Germline V gene sequence: CDR1 LGHNA, CDR2 YNFKEQ. This CDR3 is CASSQGDSHNQPQHF. CDR3 in DNA: TGTGCCAGCAGCCAAGGGGACAGTCACAATCAGCCCCAGCATTTT.

This clone was seen once. The CDR3 DNA is TGCAGCGTTGAAGATCGGGGGGAGACCCAGTACTTC. This codes for CSVEDRGETQYF. This rearrangement joins TRBV29-1 to TRBJ2-5, with a tentative D call TRBD2 (6 bases). V shed 0 bases and J shed 5 bases, with 7 bases lying between them. This CDR3 region has 12 residues. Per germline, CDR1 SQVTM and CDR2 ANQGSEA.

The rearrangement uses TRBV19 and TRBJ1-2, with a possible D match to TRBD1 (5 bases). The germline V gene has CDR1 LNHDA and CDR2 SQIVND (reference sequence). The CDR3 sequence is 15 residues long. V lost 5 bases and J lost 3, with 16 bases in between. The CDR3 bases are TGTGCCAGTAGTTTGCAGGGAATAGAAGACTATGGCTACACCTTC. This sequence encodes CASSLQGIEDYGYTF.

The V call is TRBV4-1, the J call TRBJ1-1, with 7 bases fitting TRBD1. CDR3 size: 16 residues. CDR1 and CDR2 from the germline V gene are MGHRA and YSYEKL. The V gene end was trimmed by 1 base and the J gene end by 3 bases; junction bases not matched to a gene: 8. CDR3 sequence (DNA): TGCGCCAGCAGCCAAGGACAAGACAGGGCTTACACTGAAGCTTTCTTT. Its protein product is CASSQGQDRAYTEAFF.

This clone was detected only a few times. The chain joins TRBV3-1 (or the pseudogene TRBV3-2) to TRBJ1-3, with no clear D. CDR3 length: 17 amino acids. V dropped 0 bases and J dropped 0 bases, with 12 bases sitting between them. In germline, CDR1 is LGHDT, CDR2 YNNKEL (reference sequence). The CDR3 loop reads CASSQEALRSSGNTIYF. The CDR3 bases are TGTGCCAGCAGCCAAGAGGCATTGAGGAGCTCTGGAAACACCATATATTTT.

The chain is built from TRBV12-3 or TRBV12-4 and TRBJ2-1; D might be TRBD1 (5 bases). Deletions cut 6 bases from V and 9 bases from J, with 12 bases between. The CDR3 runs 12 residues. CDR3 DNA: TGTGCCAGCAGACCCCAGGGTGGTGAGCAGTTCTTC. Protein product: CASRPQGGEQFF.

In nucleotides, the CDR3 is TGCGCCAGCAGCCAAGATTCTCGGACAGGGGGCGCGTACGAGCAGTACTTC. Its translation: CASSQDSRTGGAYEQYF. The chain uses TRBV4-1 and TRBJ2-7; 11 positions agree with TRBD1. V was clipped by 0 bases and J by 4 bases; unmatched bases: 8. Germline loops: CDR1 MGHRA, CDR2 YSYEKL. The CDR3 extends over 17 amino acids.

The V and J genes are TRBV18 and TRBJ1-5; D uncertain. The length of the CDR3 is 18 residues. V dropped 2 bases and J dropped 2 bases, with 19 bases sitting between them. The germline V gene has CDR1 KGHSH and CDR2 LQKENI. CDR3 protein: CASSPYYTVGDGNQPQHF. CDR3 DNA: TGTGCCAGCTCACCATACTATACAGTCGGGGATGGCAATCAGCCCCAGCATTTT.

The chain has TRBV9 and TRBJ2-7; TRBD2 matches 9 bases. The CDR3 length is 19 residues. J lost 5 bases, V lost 4 bases, and 22 bases had no gene match. CDR1 is SGDLS and CDR2 is YYNGEE in the germline V gene. The CDR3 DNA sequence: TGTGCCAGCAGCCCCCGTCCTTTTCCTCGCGGGGGGGCCAGGGACGAGCAGTACTTC. The encoded protein is CASSPRPFPRGGARDEQYF.

The chain has TRBV7-8 and TRBJ1-1; D is unclear. The ends were cut back, 6 bases at V and 3 bases at J, with 14 bases in the middle. In germline, CDR1 is SGHVS, CDR2 FQNEAQ. This CDR3 has 14 amino acids. The DNA for the CDR3 is TGTGCCAGCAGTTCTAAATGGAGTGACACTGAAGCTTTCTTT. Protein product: CASSSKWSDTEAFF. The full variable domain, completed using reference TRBV7-8 and TRBJ1-1, is GAGVSQSPRYKVAKRGQDVALRCDPISGHVSLFWYQQALGQGPEFLTYFQNEAQLDKSGLPSDRFFAERPEGSVSTLKIQRTQQEDSAVYLCASSSKWSDTEAFFGQGTRLTVV.

The chain has TRBV13 and TRBJ2-3, with D perhaps TRBD2 (6 bases). Trimming pared 4 bases from V and 7 bases from J, leaving 21 bases between. The CDR3 loop spans 16 amino acids. Germline CDR1 PRHDT, CDR2 FYEKMQ (reference sequence). The CDR3 sequence is CASSSLIAGSTNTQYF. CDR3 nucleotides: TGTGCCAGCAGCTCCCTTATTGCGGGGAGCACGAATACGCAGTATTTT.

This clone was observed a single time. CDR3 sequence (DNA): TGTGCCAGCAGTGAAGCGCTCCGTAGCTCTGGAAACACCATATATTTT. Its protein is CASSEALRSSGNTIYF. The gene calls are TRBV6-1 and TRBJ1-3; D remains unclear. Germline CDR1 and CDR2: MNHNS and SASEGT. CDR3 length equals 16 residues. V was trimmed by 0 bases and J by 0 bases, leaving 9 bases between them.

This clone has a single count. V is TRBV5-1 and J is TRBJ1-2; 9 bases fit TRBD1. Germline lookup yields CDR1 SGHRS and CDR2 YFSETQ. V lost 1 base and J lost 7; bases outside the gene matches: 5. The CDR3 sequence is 14 residues long. The CDR3 DNA reads TGCGCCAGCAGCTTGAACAGGGGGCAGAGTGGCTACACCTTC. Translated: CASSLNRGQSGYTF.

The chain combines TRBV2 with TRBJ1-6; D is unresolved. Trimming removed 11 bases from V and 5 bases from J, with 16 bases in between. Germline lookup yields CDR1 SNHLY and CDR2 FYNNEI. The CDR3 contains 14 residues. Here the CDR3 reads CAGSIGLDNSPLHF. The CDR3 DNA reads as TGTGCCGGTAGCATCGGTTTGGATAATTCACCCCTCCACTTT.

This clone was observed once. The CDR3 DNA follows: TGTGCCAGCAGCCCTGCGGCGGCTCGGGGGTACGAGCAGTACTTC. The encoded protein is CASSPAAARGYEQYF. The chain employs TRBV7-2 and TRBJ2-7; possibly TRBD2 for D (6 bases). Trimming took off 5 bases at V and 4 bases at J, with 18 bases between the two ends. The CDR3 runs 15 residues. Per the germline V gene, CDR1 is SGHTA and CDR2 is FQGNSA.